This TCR beta chain came from a study of blood T cell repertoires in COVID-19. Germline CDR1 reads MGHRA; CDR2 reads YSYEKL. Trimming cost V 3 bases and J 2 bases, with 17 bases left between them. CDR3 length: 17 amino acids. Data came from immunoSEQ multiplex PCR; TCRdb stores just in-frame clones and leaves some out. The sample holds roughly 70,000 clones, 65% to 85% seen once. The sequencing sample was made of peripheral blood. The J gene is TRBJ2-1, the V gene TRBV4-1; weak D call: TRBD1 (6 bases). This sequence originates from a human donor in a cohort sampled during active COVID-19. The CDR3 nucleotides are TGCGCCAGCAGCCAGAGCCCCACAGGGTCGGCCTACAATGAGCAGTTCTTC. Translation gives CASSQSPTGSAYNEQFF.